The 14 T cell receptor beta chains below were found in one sample sequenced in a study of T-cell memory formation after mild COVID-19. TCRdb fed the 5' RACE reads into MiXCR, producing one record per CDR3 protein. This sample has some 320,000 distinct CDR3 sequences, with roughly 13% found just once. The sample taken for sequencing was PBMCs or a T cell subset sorted from them (not recorded which). The source of these receptors is a man aged 18 to 35 who had mild COVID-19 (a few samples of this study predate the infection). Cell type and time point are not known.

The CDR3 coding sequence is TGTGCCAGCAGCGAACTATCTGGGGCCAACGTCCTGACTTTC. Encoded protein: CASSELSGANVLTF. The chain combines TRBV7-2 with TRBJ2-6, with no clear D. Germline V lookup: CDR1 SGHTA, CDR2 FQGNSA. Trimming removed 5 bases from V and 1 base from J, with 6 bases in between. This CDR3 is built from 14 residues.

This clonotype was counted ten times or more. The chain combines TRBV5-1 with TRBJ2-2; D unclear. Germline V gene data show CDR1 as SGHRS and CDR2 as YFSETQ. Trimming took off 1 base at V and 6 bases at J, with 13 bases between the two ends. The CDR3 contains 15 residues. The CDR3 coding sequence is TGCGCCAGCAGCTTGTCGGGTTCAGGCGCCGGGGAGCTGTTTTTT. Protein sequence: CASSLSGSGAGELFF.

This clonotype was recorded a few times. The rearrangement links TRBV9 to TRBJ2-3; 10 nucleotides agree with TRBD2. Germline lookup yields CDR1 SGDLS and CDR2 YYNGEE. This CDR3 is built from 14 residues. The V gene end was trimmed by 7 bases and the J gene end by 7 bases; junction bases not matched to a gene: 9. CDR3 in amino acids: CASGSGGAANTQYF. The CDR3 region has the DNA TGTGCCAGCGGAAGCGGGGGGGCCGCGAATACGCAGTATTTT.

This clonotype was observed a handful of times. The V call is TRBV7-9, the J call TRBJ2-1; D is ambiguous. This CDR3 region has 15 residues. The germline V gene encodes CDR1 SEHNR and CDR2 FQNEAQ (reference sequence). The V end lost 5 bases, the J end lost 2 bases, and 13 bases lay between the germline ends. CDR3 loop: CASSPSNVPYNEQFF. In DNA, the CDR3 is TGTGCCAGCAGCCCCTCCAATGTTCCCTACAATGAGCAGTTCTTC.

V usage is TRBV20-1 and J usage is TRBJ2-1, with 16 bases aligning to TRBD2. The CDR3 totals 19 residues. V was clipped by 2 bases and J by 2 bases; unmatched bases: 9. In germline, CDR1 is DFQATT, CDR2 SNEGSKA (reference sequence). The CDR3 sequence: CSARLLGTSGGDAYNEQFF. CDR3 nucleotides: TGCAGTGCTAGATTGTTGGGGACTAGCGGGGGGGATGCCTACAATGAGCAGTTCTTC.

The chain has TRBV29-1 and TRBJ2-1; 9 nucleotides match TRBD2. Germline-derived CDR1 and CDR2 are SQVTM and ANQGSEA. This CDR3 has 14 residues. Trimming cost V 8 bases and J 7 bases; bases outside gene matches: 12. This CDR3 reads CSFLGGGEGNEQFF. The CDR3 DNA reads as TGCAGCTTCCTCGGCGGGGGGGAGGGAAATGAGCAGTTCTTC.

This clonotype was detected a few times. For the CDR3, the DNA is TGCGCCAGCAGCCGCCGACAGGGTTTGCCCGGGGAGCTGTTTTTT. Residues: CASSRRQGLPGELFF. This sequence joins TRBV4-3 and TRBJ2-2; TRBD1 agrees at 7 bases. The CDR3 loop spans 15 amino acids. The germline V gene has CDR1 LGHNA and CDR2 YSLEER. J was trimmed by 6 bases and V by 4 bases; bases with no gene match: 8.

V gene TRBV20-1 combines with J gene TRBJ2-5; TRBD2 agrees at 7 bases. The CDR3 totals 14 residues. Germline-derived CDR1 and CDR2 are DFQATT and SNEGSKA (reference sequence). CDR3 amino acids: CSTQDPRGGETQYF. The CDR3 bases are TGCAGCACCCAAGACCCCCGCGGGGGAGAGACCCAGTACTTC.

The chain recombines TRBV7-2 with TRBJ1-5; 7 positions agree with TRBD1. This CDR3 comprises 15 residues. Germline CDR1 SGHTA, CDR2 FQGNSA. J gave up 2 bases and V 3 bases, and 4 bases lay outside the gene matches. CDR3 in amino acids: CASSFWTGGNQPQHF. CDR3 in DNA: TGTGCCAGCAGCTTTTGGACAGGAGGCAATCAGCCCCAGCATTTT.

V is TRBV28 and J is TRBJ2-3; D might be TRBD1 (6 bases). The CDR3 sequence is 14 residues long. V lost 6 bases, J lost 3 bases, and 13 bases lay in between. Germline CDR1 reads MDHEN; CDR2 reads SYDVKM. This CDR3 is CASRSHQGTDTQYF. In nucleotides, the CDR3 is TGTGCCAGCAGATCCCACCAGGGGACAGATACGCAGTATTTT.

The rearrangement links TRBV7-9 to TRBJ2-3; D assignment may be TRBD1 or TRBD2 (5 bases each). Deletions cut 6 bases from V and 2 bases from J, with 12 bases between. The CDR3 runs 14 residues. Germline V gene data show CDR1 as SEHNR and CDR2 as FQNEAQ (reference sequence). CDR3 in DNA: TGTGCCAGCAGTTTCGAGGGGACCACAGATACGCAGTATTTT. Translation gives CASSFEGTTDTQYF.

A few counts support this clonotype. V usage is TRBV20-1 and J usage is TRBJ1-1; no clear D. The CDR3 extends over 15 amino acids. Per germline, CDR1 DFQATT and CDR2 SNEGSKA (reference sequence). Trimming cost V 4 bases and J 0 bases, with 15 bases left between them. The CDR3 DNA follows: TGCAGTGCTAAGGAGCTTGGGCGGCTGAACACTGAAGCTTTCTTT. It codes for CSAKELGRLNTEAFF.

V gene TRBV29-1 combines with J gene TRBJ2-1; 9 positions match TRBD1. The CDR3 runs 9 residues. CDR1 and CDR2 (germline): SQVTM, ANQGSEA. The junction had 4 bases not matched to a gene; V was cut back by 8 bases and J by 14 bases. For the CDR3, the DNA is TGCAGCCGCCGGACAGGGGAGTTCTTC. Protein sequence: CSRRTGEFF.

In this sample, this clonotype turned up a few times. Its ends do not fully match the called genes, so a read error is possible. The chain is built from TRBV3-1 and TRBJ2-4; D is uncertain. Germline V gene lookup returns CDR1 LGHDT and CDR2 YNNKEL (reference sequence). This CDR3 has 13 residues. Here the CDR3 reads CASSQEGVGSVRF. Written as DNA, the CDR3 is TGTGCCAGCAGCCAAGAAGGCGTCGGGTCCGTGCGCTTC. Full variable domain (remainder filled in from reference TRBV3-1 and TRBJ2-4): DTAVSQTPKYLVTQMGNDKSIKCEQNLGHDTMYWYKQDSKKFLKIMFSYNNKELIINETVPNRFSPKSPDKAHLNLHINSLELGDSAVYFCASSQEGVGSVRFGAGTRLSVL.